Presented here are 23 T cell receptor beta chains from one specimen sequenced in a study of shared clonotypes between healthy human individuals. Data came from immunoSEQ multiplex PCR; TCRdb stores just in-frame clones and leaves some out. This table has 2 million to 2.5 million clones, approximately 95% appearing once. Sample: naive CD4+ T cells sorted from blood. The sample's subset: CD45RA+ positively selected. The receptors derive from a man aged 18 to 30 in good health.

The chain combines TRBV5-5 with TRBJ1-1; D call uncertain. Trimming pared 0 bases from V and 2 bases from J, leaving 8 bases between. The CDR3 sequence is 14 residues long. Germline CDR1 is SGHKS and CDR2 is YYEKEE (reference sequence). CDR3 amino acids: CASSLGVSNTEAFF. The CDR3 DNA is TGTGCCAGCAGCTTGGGGGTCAGCAACACTGAAGCTTTCTTT.

The V gene is TRBV4-1, the J gene TRBJ1-1, with 7 positions matching TRBD1. V was pared by 4 bases and J by 4 bases, with 6 bases of the junction left unmatched. This CDR3 has 14 residues. From germline, CDR1 is MGHRA and CDR2 YSYEKL. The chain's CDR3 is CASSPLQGSTEAFF. Here the CDR3 DNA reads TGCGCCAGCAGCCCCCTACAGGGGAGCACTGAAGCTTTCTTT.

The chain couples TRBV11-2 to TRBJ2-7, with TRBD1 identical over 9 bases. CDR1 SGHAT and CDR2 FQNNGV come from the germline V gene. V lost 5 bases, J lost 1 base, and 6 bases stayed unmatched. This CDR3 region has 15 residues. CDR3 loop: CASSVGQGRSYEQYF. In DNA, the CDR3 is TGTGCCAGCAGCGTAGGACAGGGGCGGTCCTACGAGCAGTACTTC. Filled out from reference TRBV11-2 and TRBJ2-7, the complete variable domain reads EAGVAQSPRYKIIEKRQSVAFWCNPISGHATLYWYQQILGQGPKLLIQFQNNGVVDDSQLPKDRFSAERLKGVDSTLKIQPAKLEDSAVYLCASSVGQGRSYEQYFGPGTRLTVT.

This chain connects TRBV7-2 to TRBJ2-1; D possibly corresponds to TRBD2 (6 bases). The CDR3 length is 13 residues. Germline loops: CDR1 SGHTA, CDR2 FQGNSA. Trimming shortened V by 5 bases and J by 6 bases, and 11 bases separated the two germline ends. CDR3 nucleotide sequence: TGTGCCAGCAGCGTCGGGACTCCCAATGAGCAGTTCTTC. Amino acid sequence: CASSVGTPNEQFF.

The genes are TRBV5-1 and TRBJ1-1; TRBD1 matches 12 bases. J was trimmed by 0 bases and V by 5 bases; bases with no gene match: 5. This CDR3 has 16 amino acids. CDR1 and CDR2 from the germline V gene are SGHRS and YFSETQ. DNA of the CDR3: TGCGCCAGCAGGGAGGGACAGGGGGCTATGAACACTGAAGCTTTCTTT. This sequence encodes CASREGQGAMNTEAFF.

The rearrangement joins TRBV5-1 to TRBJ2-5; tentatively, D is TRBD2 (6 bases). This CDR3 is 14 amino acids long. The V end was cut by 5 bases, the J end by 4 bases, with 15 bases between. Germline CDR1 and CDR2: SGHRS and YFSETQ. CDR3 sequence: CASRFSEGIETQYF. The CDR3 DNA is TGCGCCAGCAGGTTTTCGGAGGGGATAGAGACCCAGTACTTC.

Comments on this clone: Other DNA variants within this sample encode the same CDR3. This chain uses TRBV28 with TRBJ2-7, with D maybe TRBD1 (6 bases). Germline CDR1 reads MDHEN; CDR2 reads SYDVKM. V was pared by 2 bases and J by 2 bases, with 7 bases between. The CDR3 length is 13 residues. CDR3 nucleotides: TGTGCCAGCAGTTTAACAGGGACCTACGAGCAGTACTTC. Residues: CASSLTGTYEQYF.

J is TRBJ1-1 and V is TRBV2; D not certain. Germline V gene data show CDR1 as SNHLY and CDR2 as FYNNEI. The CDR3 spans 12 residues. Trimming removed 5 bases at V and 4 bases at J, with 8 bases between. The CDR3: CASSRTATEAFF. CDR3 DNA sequence: TGTGCCAGCAGTAGGACGGCCACTGAAGCTTTCTTT.

Concerning this clone: Other DNA variants within this sample encode the same CDR3. V usage is TRBV6-5 and J usage is TRBJ2-7; D uncertain. Germline-derived CDR1 and CDR2 are MNHEY and SVGAGI. This CDR3 comprises 12 residues. The V and J ends lost 6 bases and 1 base respectively, with 7 bases between them. The CDR3 bases are TGTGCCAGCAGCTCGACGTCCTACGAGCAGTACTTC. Encoded protein: CASSSTSYEQYF.

This sequence joins TRBV2 and TRBJ1-4, with D tentatively TRBD1 (6 bases). The CDR3 totals 17 residues. The V gene's germline CDR1 is SNHLY and CDR2 FYNNEI. The germline V and J ends were trimmed by 8 bases and 5 bases, with 24 bases remaining between them. CDR3 sequence (DNA): TGTGCCAGCTGTCCCTTCCGAGAGGGGACACTAAATGAAAAACTGTTTTTT. Protein sequence: CASCPFREGTLNEKLFF. The full variable domain, in which reference TRBV2 and TRBJ1-4 provide the parts outside the CDR3, is EPEVTQTPSHQVTQMGQEVILRCVPISNHLYFYWYRQILGQKVEFLVSFYNNEISEKSEIFDDQFSVERPDGSNFTLKIRSTKLEDSAMYFCASCPFREGTLNEKLFFGSGTQLSVL.

V usage is TRBV2 and J usage is TRBJ2-7, with D tentatively TRBD1 (6 bases). This CDR3 comprises 17 residues. The V end lost 6 bases, the J end lost 0 bases, and 21 bases lay between the germline ends. CDR1 is SNHLY, CDR2 FYNNEI, per germline. CDR3 in DNA: TGTGCCAGCAGAGCCGGTTGGACAGACCGATACTCCTACGAGCAGTACTTC. It yields the protein CASRAGWTDRYSYEQYF.

The chain has TRBV7-9 and TRBJ2-7; D could derive from TRBD1 or TRBD2 (5 bases each). CDR3 size: 14 residues. In germline, CDR1 is SEHNR, CDR2 FQNEAQ (reference sequence). V was cut by 3 bases and J by 7 bases, with 16 bases left in between. CDR3 nucleotides: TGTGCCAGCAGCTTGCGCCGGGACGGTAGGGAGCAGTACTTC. Its protein is CASSLRRDGREQYF.

The chain uses TRBV5-1 and TRBJ1-5; 12 bases agree with TRBD1. Trimming at V came to 4 bases and at J to 5 bases, leaving 4 bases not matched to a gene. The CDR3 runs 15 residues. The V gene's germline CDR1 is SGHRS and CDR2 YFSETQ. For the CDR3, the DNA is TGCGCCAGCAGCCGGGACAGGGGGCCCGATCAGCCCCAGCATTTT. Translating it yields CASSRDRGPDQPQHF.

The genes are TRBV6-5 and TRBJ1-6; TRBD1 aligns across 7 bases. After removal of 3 bases from V and 3 bases from J, the junction contained 2 bases not matched to a gene. The germline CDR1 and CDR2 sequences are MNHEY and SVGAGI. The CDR3 runs 15 residues. CDR3 sequence reads: CASSYGTVYNSPLHF. CDR3 bases: TGTGCCAGCAGTTATGGGACAGTCTATAATTCACCCCTCCACTTT.

This chain links TRBV9 with TRBJ2-7; a possible D gene is TRBD2 (6 bases). Germline lookup yields CDR1 SGDLS and CDR2 YYNGEE. Trimming stripped 0 bases from V and 4 bases from J, with 8 bases between. The CDR3 contains 13 residues. CDR3 nucleotides: TGTGCCAGCAGCGTAGGGGCGGGGTACGAGCAGTACTTC. Encoded protein: CASSVGAGYEQYF.

The CDR3 DNA sequence: TGTGCCAGCTCACCACCCGGGACACTTGAGCAGTACTTC. Protein: CASSPPGTLEQYF. The J gene is TRBJ2-7, the V gene TRBV18; TRBD1 is a possible D gene (6 bases). V was shortened by 0 bases and J by 7 bases, with 10 bases between the two germline ends. The germline V gene has CDR1 KGHSH and CDR2 LQKENI. The CDR3 consists of 13 residues.

This clone was counted once. The rearrangement links TRBV30 to TRBJ2-3; D is perhaps TRBD2 (5 bases). Germline loops: CDR1 GTSNPN, CDR2 SVGIG (reference sequence). The CDR3 runs 16 residues. Trimming removed 3 bases at V and 2 bases at J, with 18 bases between. CDR3 nucleotides: TGTGCCTGGAGCGCTACGCGACCGGGGTTCACAGATACGCAGTATTTT. Translated: CAWSATRPGFTDTQYF.

DNA of the CDR3: TGTGCCAGCAGCCCAGGGACAGGAAAGGATGAAAAACTGTTTTTT. Amino acids: CASSPGTGKDEKLFF. This chain joins TRBV5-4 and TRBJ1-4; 8 positions match TRBD1. Germline V CDR1 and CDR2: SGHNT, YYREEE (reference sequence). The length of the CDR3 is 15 residues. With 4 bases clipped from V and 6 bases from J, the junction kept 8 bases outside the gene matches.

This clone was counted once. The same CDR3 is also encoded by other DNA sequences in this sample. The chain employs TRBV5-1 and TRBJ2-5, with D unclear. This CDR3 spans 13 amino acids. Trimming left V 0 bases short and J 1 base short, with 4 bases between. The V gene's germline CDR1 is SGHRS and CDR2 YFSETQ. The CDR3 bases are TGCGCCAGCAGCTTGGACATCCAAGAGACCCAGTACTTC. It encodes CASSLDIQETQYF.

This clone was observed once. This chain uses TRBV13 with TRBJ1-3; TRBD1 might be the D (5 bases). Germline CDR1 is PRHDT and CDR2 is FYEKMQ (reference sequence). CDR3 length equals 18 residues. V was cut by 0 bases and J by 0 bases, with 15 bases left in between. CDR3 sequence (DNA): TGTGCCAGCAGCTTAGGGAGGTCAGAGGGGTTCTCTGGAAACACCATATATTTT. It encodes CASSLGRSEGFSGNTIYF.

V is TRBV6-5 and J is TRBJ2-3, with a weak D call TRBD1 (5 bases). The germline V gene has CDR1 MNHEY and CDR2 SVGAGI. V was trimmed by 6 bases and J by 4 bases, leaving 8 bases between them. CDR3 length: 12 amino acids. The CDR3 nucleotides are TGTGCCAGCAGCCAGGGATCAGATACGCAGTATTTT. Amino acid sequence: CASSQGSDTQYF.

The rearrangement links TRBV19 to TRBJ1-5; D may be TRBD1 (6 bases). V was cut by 0 bases and J by 7 bases, with 22 bases left in between. Germline V gives CDR1 LNHDA, CDR2 SQIVND (reference sequence). The CDR3 extends over 18 amino acids. CDR3 bases: TGTGCCAGTAGTATAGATCGGGTAGGGACACGACTTTTGCAGCCCCAGCATTTT. Translating gives CASSIDRVGTRLLQPQHF.

The gene calls are TRBV10-3 and TRBJ2-3; a possible D gene is TRBD2 (5 bases). Germline-derived CDR1 and CDR2 are ENHRY and SYGVKD. The V gene lost 10 bases and the J gene lost 3 bases, with 11 bases spanning the gap. The CDR3 consists of 12 residues. CDR3 DNA sequence: TGTGCCACCACCTCGGGGACAGATACGCAGTATTTT. It is translated as CATTSGTDTQYF.